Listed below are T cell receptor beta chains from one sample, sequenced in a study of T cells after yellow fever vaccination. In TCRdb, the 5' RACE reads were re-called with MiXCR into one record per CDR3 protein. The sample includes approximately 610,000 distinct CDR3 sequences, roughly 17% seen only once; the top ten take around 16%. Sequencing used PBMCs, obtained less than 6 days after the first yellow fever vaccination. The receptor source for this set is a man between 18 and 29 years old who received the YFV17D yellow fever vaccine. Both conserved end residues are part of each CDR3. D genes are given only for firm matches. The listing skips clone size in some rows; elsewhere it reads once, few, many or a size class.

CDR3aa: CASSTALPQFF
CDR3nt: TGTGCCAGCTCAACCGCCCTACCGCAGTTCTTC
j_gene: TRBJ2-1
d_gene: NA
v_gene: TRBV18
abundance: few

CDR3aa: CASSLDGTMGIQYF
CDR3nt: TGTGCCAGCAGCCTCGACGGGACGATGGGGATTCAGTACTTC
j_gene: TRBJ2-4
d_gene: NA
v_gene: TRBV5-4
abundance: few

CDR3aa: CASTSPIPTDTQYF
CDR3nt: TGTGCCAGCACCTCTCCGATTCCTACAGATACGCAGTATTTT
j_gene: TRBJ2-3
d_gene: NA
v_gene: TRBV13
abundance: few

CDR3aa: CASSSGTSPRELFF
CDR3nt: TGCGCCAGCAGCTCCGGGACTAGCCCCCGGGAGCTGTTTTTT
j_gene: TRBJ2-2
d_gene: TRBD2
v_gene: TRBV5-1
abundance: NA

CDR3aa: CAWSGRGRDEQYF
CDR3nt: TGTGCCTGGAGTGGCAGGGGTCGCGACGAGCAGTACTTC
j_gene: TRBJ2-7
d_gene: NA
v_gene: TRBV30
abundance: NA

CDR3aa: CASSLVVSGYTGELFF
CDR3nt: TGTGCCAGCAGCTTAGTAGTCTCGGGTTACACCGGGGAGCTGTTTTTT
j_gene: TRBJ2-2
d_gene: NA
v_gene: TRBV7-9
abundance: NA

CDR3aa: CSAPEGAVSPLHF
CDR3nt: TGCAGTGCTCCGGAAGGAGCAGTCTCACCCCTCCACTTT
j_gene: TRBJ1-6
d_gene: NA
v_gene: TRBV20-1
abundance: NA

CDR3aa: CASSVGAGHQETQYF
CDR3nt: TGTGCCAGCAGCGTCGGGGCCGGGCACCAAGAGACCCAGTACTTC
j_gene: TRBJ2-5
d_gene: NA
v_gene: TRBV7-8
abundance: NA

CDR3aa: CAISRQDSGANVLTF
CDR3nt: TGTGCCATCAGCCGACAAGACTCTGGGGCCAACGTCCTGACTTTC
j_gene: TRBJ2-6
d_gene: NA
v_gene: TRBV10-3
abundance: NA

CDR3aa: CATSRDPGAGNTIYF
CDR3nt: TGTGCCACCAGCAGAGATCCAGGGGCTGGAAACACCATATATTTT
j_gene: TRBJ1-3
d_gene: NA
v_gene: TRBV15
abundance: few

CDR3aa: CASSFLAGTMNTEAFF
CDR3nt: TGTGCCAGCAGCTTTTTAGCCGGGACGATGAACACTGAAGCTTTCTTT
j_gene: TRBJ1-1
d_gene: NA
v_gene: TRBV5-5
abundance: NA

CDR3aa: CASSEVAGGLYNEQFF
CDR3nt: TGTGCCAGCAGTGAGGTAGCGGGGGGTCTCTACAATGAGCAGTTCTTC
j_gene: TRBJ2-1
d_gene: TRBD2
v_gene: TRBV6-4
abundance: few

CDR3aa: CASSLNAGTPNYGYTF
CDR3nt: TGTGCCAGCAGTTTAAATGCAGGGACTCCCAACTATGGCTACACCTTC
j_gene: TRBJ1-2
d_gene: NA
v_gene: TRBV27
abundance: few

CDR3aa: CSVERGETQYF
CDR3nt: TGCAGCGTTGAGCGGGGGGAGACCCAGTACTTC
j_gene: TRBJ2-5
d_gene: TRBD2
v_gene: TRBV29-1
abundance: few

CDR3aa: CASGYRGGGTEAFF
CDR3nt: TGTGCCAGCGGGTATAGGGGTGGCGGCACTGAAGCTTTCTTT
j_gene: TRBJ1-1
d_gene: NA
v_gene: TRBV6-2/TRBV6-3
abundance: NA

CDR3aa: CASSLPPWAGDTGELFF
CDR3nt: TGTGCCAGCAGCTTGCCCCCGTGGGCAGGGGACACCGGGGAGCTGTTTTTT
j_gene: TRBJ2-2
d_gene: NA
v_gene: TRBV5-5
abundance: NA

CDR3aa: CASSAYREMTGELFF
CDR3nt: TGTGCCAGCAGCGCGTACCGGGAGATGACCGGGGAGCTGTTTTTT
j_gene: TRBJ2-2
d_gene: NA
v_gene: TRBV12-3/TRBV12-4
abundance: few

CDR3aa: CASRIVANPAYEQYF
CDR3nt: TGCGCCAGCAGAATAGTAGCGAACCCGGCCTACGAGCAGTACTTC
j_gene: TRBJ2-7
d_gene: NA
v_gene: TRBV5-1
abundance: NA

CDR3aa: CSADSGGAGETQYF
CDR3nt: TGCAGTGCTGATAGCGGGGGGGCAGGAGAGACCCAGTACTTC
j_gene: TRBJ2-5
d_gene: TRBD2
v_gene: TRBV20-1
abundance: few

CDR3aa: CASSRRSGELFF
CDR3nt: TGTGCCAGCAGCCGTAGGAGCGGGGAGCTGTTTTTT
j_gene: TRBJ2-2
d_gene: NA
v_gene: TRBV4-2
abundance: once

CDR3aa: CASSQDLGSYNEQFF
CDR3nt: TGTGCCAGCAGCCAAGATCTAGGCTCCTACAATGAGCAGTTCTTC
j_gene: TRBJ2-1
d_gene: NA
v_gene: TRBV4-2
abundance: NA

CDR3aa: CATSRPRLAGGLQETQYF
CDR3nt: TGTGCCACCAGCAGACCGAGACTAGCGGGGGGACTCCAAGAGACCCAGTACTTC
j_gene: TRBJ2-5
d_gene: TRBD2
v_gene: TRBV15
abundance: NA

CDR3aa: CASDRGRGTGELFF
CDR3nt: TGTGCCAGTGACCGGGGCCGGGGCACCGGGGAGCTGTTTTTT
j_gene: TRBJ2-2
d_gene: NA
v_gene: TRBV6-2/TRBV6-3
abundance: NA

CDR3aa: CAILRGTHQYTGELFF
CDR3nt: TGTGCCATCCTGAGGGGGACACATCAATACACCGGGGAGCTGTTTTTT
j_gene: TRBJ2-2
d_gene: NA
v_gene: TRBV10-3
abundance: few

CDR3aa: CASSYVGGRETQYF
CDR3nt: TGTGCCAGCAGTTACGTGGGGGGGAGAGAGACCCAGTACTTC
j_gene: TRBJ2-5
d_gene: TRBD2
v_gene: TRBV6-2/TRBV6-3
abundance: few

CDR3aa: CASSLVPAGAYNEQFF
CDR3nt: TGTGCCAGCAGCTTAGTTCCAGCGGGCGCCTACAATGAGCAGTTCTTC
j_gene: TRBJ2-1
d_gene: NA
v_gene: TRBV11-2
abundance: NA